This T cell receptor (beta chain) was retrieved from a study of blood T cell repertoires in COVID-19. The CDR3 runs to 15 residues. Germline assignment: CDR1 SGHVS and CDR2 FQNEAQ. Trimming cost V 4 bases and J 3 bases; bases outside gene matches: 4. Measured with immunoSEQ multiplex PCR; TCRdb has only the in-frame clones, and not every one. The sample contains under 300,000 clones, about four fifths of which appear only once. The rearrangement uses TRBV7-8 and TRBJ2-3; 10 positions match TRBD2. The specimen sequenced was peripheral blood. The clonotype originates from a human donor with COVID-19, enrolled during active disease. The donor label of this sample is uncertain. In nucleotides, the CDR3 is TGTGCCAGCAGCTGGGGGACTAGCGTGACAGATACGCAGTATTTT. Its protein product is CASSWGTSVTDTQYF.